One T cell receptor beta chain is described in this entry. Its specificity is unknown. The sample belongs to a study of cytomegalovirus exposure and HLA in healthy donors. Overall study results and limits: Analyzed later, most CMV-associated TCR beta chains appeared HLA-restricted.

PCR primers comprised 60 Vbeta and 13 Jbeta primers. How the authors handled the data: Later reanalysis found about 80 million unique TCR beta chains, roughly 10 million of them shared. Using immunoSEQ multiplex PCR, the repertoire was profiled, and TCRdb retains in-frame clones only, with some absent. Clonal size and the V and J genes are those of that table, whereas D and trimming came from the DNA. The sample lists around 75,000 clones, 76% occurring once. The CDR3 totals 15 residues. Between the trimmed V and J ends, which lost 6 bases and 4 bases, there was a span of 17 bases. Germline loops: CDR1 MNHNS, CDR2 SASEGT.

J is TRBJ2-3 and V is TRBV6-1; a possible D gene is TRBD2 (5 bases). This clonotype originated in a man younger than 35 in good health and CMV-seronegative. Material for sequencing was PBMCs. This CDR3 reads CASRSYGYGADTQYF. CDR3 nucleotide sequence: TGTGCCAGCAGATCATACGGATACGGGGCAGATACGCAGTATTTT.